Listed here are 31 T cell receptor beta chains from one sample, sequenced in a study of regulatory T cells in long-lasting Graves disease. Both iRepertoire HTBI primers and Arm-PCR of CDR3 regions were used to build the TCR beta libraries. TCRdb ran MiXCR on the multiplex PCR reads and lists one entry per CDR3 protein. The sample includes under 700,000 distinct CDR3 sequences, around 16% of them seen just once. As for time point: newly diagnosed GD, antithyroid drugs for less than 3 months. Construction of the TCR library relied on RNA isolated from PBMCs. These sequences were also reported in another study, on T cells in Graves' hyperthyroidism and ophthalmopathy.

Sequences were derived from peripheral blood mononuclear cells (PBMCs), sampled at new diagnosis, from a patient treated with antithyroid drugs. The receptors derive from a woman aged 35-65 years with Graves disease.

This clonotype was recorded at least ten times. The chain links TRBV20-1 to TRBJ1-6, with a tentative D call TRBD1 (6 bases). Trimming cost V 5 bases and J 5 bases, with 16 bases left between them. Per germline, CDR1 DFQATT and CDR2 SNEGSKA (reference sequence). The CDR3 sequence is 15 residues long. Here the CDR3 reads CSAPTTGWNNSPLHF. The CDR3 bases are TGCAGTGCTCCCACCACAGGGTGGAATAATTCACCCCTCCACTTT.

This clonotype was recorded many times. The chain is built from TRBV20-1 and TRBJ2-3; the D gene is possibly TRBD2 (5 bases). The CDR3 runs to 15 residues. V lost 6 bases, J lost 3 bases, and 19 bases lay in between. Germline V gene sequence: CDR1 DFQATT, CDR2 SNEGSKA (reference sequence). The CDR3 region has the DNA TGCAGTGCCTCCCGGTCGGCGGGTACTACAGATACGCAGTATTTT. Residues: CSASRSAGTTDTQYF.

This clonotype has a count of ten or more. The chain recombines TRBV12-3 or TRBV12-4 with TRBJ1-1, with unresolved D. Trimming left V 9 bases short and J 1 base short, with 6 bases between. This CDR3 comprises 11 residues. This CDR3 reads CASSKNTEAFF. The CDR3 coding sequence is TGTGCCAGTTCTAAGAACACTGAAGCTTTCTTT.

This clonotype has at least ten counts. This sequence joins TRBV2 and TRBJ1-2, with TRBD1 matching over 10 bases. The CDR3 length is 15 residues. J gave up 7 bases and V 2 bases, and 7 bases lay outside the gene matches. Germline V lookup: CDR1 SNHLY, CDR2 FYNNEI. CDR3 DNA: TGTGCCAGCAGTGAACGAGGACAGGGGGTCGGTGGCTACACCTTC. Its protein is CASSERGQGVGGYTF.

The table lists this clonotype with a few counts. This chain joins TRBV6-2 or TRBV6-3 and TRBJ2-1; 11 nucleotides align to TRBD2. The CDR3 spans 13 residues. Germline loops: CDR1 MNHEY, CDR2 SVGEGT. The J segment lost 9 bases and the V segment lost 8 bases, leaving 6 bases of the junction unmatched. The CDR3 loop reads CASAALAGGEQFF. The DNA for the CDR3 is TGTGCCAGCGCAGCCCTAGCGGGGGGTGAGCAGTTCTTC.

This clonotype was recorded at least ten times. The chain combines TRBV7-8 with TRBJ2-5, with 10 nucleotides matching TRBD1. The CDR3 sequence is 15 residues long. Germline lookup yields CDR1 SGHVS and CDR2 FQNEAQ. Trimming took 3 bases from V and 5 from J; bases not matched to a gene: 6. CDR3 DNA: TGTGCCAGCAGCTTCGGGGACAGGGGTGCCGAGACCCAGTACTTC. It is translated as CASSFGDRGAETQYF.

To note about this clonotype: A much larger clone differs by one base, so this may be a read error. The chain links TRBV20-1 to TRBJ1-1; D possibly corresponds to TRBD1 (6 bases). The CDR3 extends over 13 amino acids. Germline-derived CDR1 and CDR2 are DFQATT and SNEGSKA (reference sequence). Trimming pared 0 bases from V and 8 bases from J, leaving 13 bases between. The CDR3 here is CSARDCRTEEAFF. CDR3 nucleotide sequence: TGCAGTGCTAGAGACTGCCGGACAGAAGAAGCTTTCTTT.

The genes are TRBV7-2 and TRBJ2-1; D ambiguous. The CDR3 is made up of 12 amino acids. Per germline, CDR1 SGHTA and CDR2 FQGNSA. Trimming took 3 bases from V and 13 from J, leaving 13 bases between them. The CDR3 protein is CASSLLVGPQFF. The CDR3 DNA sequence: TGTGCCAGCAGCTTGCTAGTGGGCCCCCAGTTCTTC.

Remarks on this clonotype: This clone may be a read error of a much larger clone one base away. The chain links TRBV2 to TRBJ2-1; D is perhaps TRBD1 or TRBD2 (5 bases each). Looked up from germline, CDR1 is SNHLY and CDR2 is FYNNEI. The CDR3 is 16 residues long. CDR3 region: CASSEYVQTRGETRYF. The CDR3 DNA sequence: TGTGCCAGCAGTGAATATGTCCAGACAAGGGGAGAGACCCGGTACTTC.

This clonotype was seen repeatedly, ten times or more. The chain carries TRBV28 and TRBJ1-1; D remains ambiguous. The germline V gene encodes CDR1 MDHEN and CDR2 SYDVKM. V lost 2 bases, J lost 4 bases, and 8 bases lay in between. CDR3 length equals 13 residues. CDR3 bases: TGTGCCAGCAGTTTAGGGCTGGTCACTGAAGCTTTCTTT. It translates to CASSLGLVTEAFF. Variable domain in full (rest from reference TRBV28 and TRBJ1-1): DVKVTQSSRYLVKRTGEKVFLECVQDMDHENMFWYRQDPGLGLRLIYFSYDVKMKEKGDIPEGYSVSREKKERFSLILESASTNQTSMYLCASSLGLVTEAFFGQGTRLTVV.

This clonotype occurred a few times. The V and J genes are TRBV20-1 and TRBJ1-1; TRBD1 might be the D (6 bases). Germline-derived CDR1 and CDR2 are DFQATT and SNEGSKA (reference sequence). V lost 6 bases to trimming and J lost 0 bases, with 11 bases between them. The CDR3 covers 13 residues. The CDR3 loop reads CSAYRAVNTEAFF. The CDR3 DNA reads TGCAGTGCATACAGGGCCGTGAACACTGAAGCTTTCTTT.

This clonotype appeared a few times. V is TRBV12-3 or TRBV12-4 and J is TRBJ1-2; the D gene is possibly TRBD1 (5 bases). The CDR3 loop spans 15 amino acids. V was pared by 1 base and J by 7 bases, with 16 bases between. CDR3 bases: TGTGCCAGCAGTTTAGAGGTGGGACCGCGGAGTGGCTACACCTTC. It yields the protein CASSLEVGPRSGYTF.

The J gene is TRBJ2-6, the V gene TRBV4-1; the D gene is possibly TRBD1 (5 bases). Germline CDR1 is MGHRA and CDR2 is YSYEKL. V dropped 0 bases and J dropped 3 bases, with 18 bases sitting between them. This CDR3 is 19 amino acids long. The CDR3 DNA sequence: TGCGCCAGCAGCCAAGAGTGGGCAGGGCTAGGCGGTGGGGCCAACGTCCTGACTTTC. Residues: CASSQEWAGLGGGANVLTF.

This clonotype was picked up many times. The chain is built from TRBV11-2 and TRBJ2-3, with TRBD1 as a possible D gene (5 bases). Trimming left V 2 bases short and J 0 bases short, with 9 bases between. Looked up from germline, CDR1 is SGHAT and CDR2 is FQNNGV. The CDR3 is made up of 15 amino acids. The CDR3 region is CASSLFQGSTDTQYF. CDR3 DNA sequence: TGTGCCAGCAGCTTATTCCAGGGTAGCACAGATACGCAGTATTTT.

Details on this clonotype: Given a much more abundant clone one base away, this may be a read error. V and J are TRBV3-1 and TRBJ2-7; no reliable D call. Germline V lookup: CDR1 LGHDT, CDR2 YNNKEL (reference sequence). Trimming took 0 bases from V and 6 from J, leaving 9 bases between them. The CDR3 is made up of 13 amino acids. The CDR3 loop reads CASSQDVDCEQYF. The CDR3 coding sequence is TGTGCCAGCAGCCAAGATGTAGACTGCGAGCAGTACTTC.

The CDR3 sequence is CASSSLVQLYSPLHF. CDR3 in DNA: TGTGCCAGCAGCAGCTTAGTACAGCTATATTCACCCCTCCACTTT. The chain uses TRBV5-5 and TRBJ1-6; D unclear. Per germline, CDR1 SGHKS and CDR2 YYEKEE (reference sequence). Trimming stripped 4 bases from V and 8 bases from J, with 16 bases between. The CDR3 loop spans 15 amino acids.

This clonotype was recorded at least ten times. The V gene is TRBV6-2 or TRBV6-3, the J gene TRBJ1-6; tentative D call: TRBD1 (6 bases). Germline CDR1 and CDR2: MNHEY and SVGEGT. CDR3 length: 13 residues. The V and J ends lost 8 bases and 4 bases respectively, with 9 bases between them. The CDR3 spells CASEGQYNSPLHF. CDR3 in DNA: TGTGCCAGCGAAGGACAGTATAATTCACCCCTCCACTTT.

The table lists this clonotype with many counts. The chain combines TRBV24-1 with TRBJ2-3, with D possibly TRBD2 on 6 matching bases. Germline CDR1 is KGHDR and CDR2 is SFDVKD. Trimming stripped 7 bases from V and 3 bases from J, with 13 bases between. The CDR3 contains 14 residues. DNA of the CDR3: TGTGCCACCAGCCCTCCCGGGGGAACAGATACGCAGTATTTT. Amino acids: CATSPPGGTDTQYF.

This clonotype was seen repeatedly, ten times or more. The rearrangement uses TRBV15 and TRBJ1-5; D call uncertain. From germline, CDR1 is LNHNV and CDR2 YYDKDF (reference sequence). This CDR3 is 14 amino acids long. Between the trimmed V and J ends, which lost 3 bases and 0 bases, there was a span of 6 bases. CDR3 sequence (DNA): TGTGCCACCAGCAGCGCCCCTAGCAATCAGCCCCAGCATTTT. This gives the protein CATSSAPSNQPQHF.

V is TRBV29-1 and J is TRBJ2-5, with D possibly called TRBD1 or TRBD2 (5 bases each). V lost 1 base, J lost 7 bases, and 10 bases lay in between. Germline loops: CDR1 SQVTM, CDR2 ANQGSEA. The CDR3 sequence is 12 residues long. The CDR3: CSVEGGTGTQYF. For the CDR3, the DNA is TGCAGCGTTGAAGGGGGGACGGGGACCCAGTACTTC.

This clonotype was seen at least ten times. The CDR3 is CASSAANSNQPQHF. The CDR3 DNA reads TGTGCCAGCAGTGCGGCGAATAGCAATCAGCCCCAGCATTTT. V and J are TRBV6-1 and TRBJ1-5; D is unclear. Germline lookup yields CDR1 MNHNS and CDR2 SASEGT. CDR3 length: 14 residues. V shed 4 bases and J shed 0 bases, with 7 bases lying between them.

As for this clonotype: Being one base from a much bigger clone, this may be a read error. The V and J genes are TRBV3-1 and TRBJ1-1; TRBD1 is a possible D gene (5 bases). CDR1 is LGHDT and CDR2 is YNNKEL in the germline V gene (reference sequence). The CDR3 runs 15 residues. With 0 bases removed from V and 3 bases from J, the gap between germline ends came to 11 bases. CDR3 coding DNA: TGTGCCAGCAGCCAAGACAGGGTAGGGCACACTGAAGCTTTCTTT. As protein: CASSQDRVGHTEAFF. Full variable domain (rest looked up from reference TRBV3-1 and TRBJ1-1): DTAVSQTPKYLVTQMGNDKSIKCEQNLGHDTMYWYKQDSKKFLKIMFSYNNKELIINETVPNRFSPKSPDKAHLNLHINSLELGDSAVYFCASSQDRVGHTEAFFGQGTRLTVV.

This clonotype was counted at least ten times. This chain uses TRBV3-1 with TRBJ1-1; D remains unclear. The CDR3 consists of 15 residues. V lost 0 bases and J lost 8, with 16 bases in between. Germline lookup yields CDR1 LGHDT and CDR2 YNNKEL (reference sequence). The CDR3, as DNA: TGTGCCAGCAGCCAAGAATACGGACGTAGATTAGAAGCTTTCTTT. Translated, it gives CASSQEYGRRLEAFF.

This clonotype was found many times. The chain has TRBV3-1 and TRBJ1-1; no clear D gene. This CDR3 comprises 14 residues. V lost 1 base to trimming and J lost 0 bases, with 6 bases between them. Germline V gene data show CDR1 as LGHDT and CDR2 as YNNKEL (reference sequence). The DNA for the CDR3 is TGTGCCAGCAGCCAAGGGTGGCTGAACACTGAAGCTTTCTTT. This encodes CASSQGWLNTEAFF.

In its sample, this clonotype was seen many times. V usage is TRBV12-3 or TRBV12-4 and J usage is TRBJ1-1; no clear D gene. The V and J ends lost 3 bases and 5 bases respectively, with 13 bases between them. The CDR3 covers 14 residues. The CDR3 loop is CASSLGGFGTEAFF. CDR3 bases: TGTGCCAGCAGTTTGGGCGGGTTTGGGACTGAAGCTTTCTTT.

CDR3 bases: TGTGCCAGCAGCTCAGGATCCGTGAACACTGAAGCTTTCTTT. This encodes CASSSGSVNTEAFF. The J gene is TRBJ1-1, the V gene TRBV7-3, with no clear D. Germline CDR1 SGHTA, CDR2 FQGTGA. CDR3 size: 14 residues. V was shortened by 4 bases and J by 0 bases, with 9 bases between the two germline ends.

This clonotype was observed many times. The CDR3 sequence: CASRGTRQETQYF. CDR3 DNA: TGTGCCAGCAGGGGGACACGGCAAGAGACCCAGTACTTC. The rearrangement joins TRBV2 to TRBJ2-5; a weak D match, TRBD1 (6 bases). The CDR3 is 13 amino acids. V was trimmed by 6 bases and J by 2 bases, leaving 10 bases between them. The germline CDR1 and CDR2 sequences are SNHLY and FYNNEI.

For this clonotype: A much larger clone lies one base from this, so it may be a read error. This chain connects TRBV18 to TRBJ1-1, with 7 bases that match TRBD1. Germline values: CDR1 KGHSH, CDR2 LQKENI. This CDR3 spans 15 amino acids. The CDR3 sequence is CASSPTEGANTQAFF. As DNA, the CDR3 is TGTGCCAGCTCACCGACGGAGGGGGCGAACACTCAAGCTTTCTTT. The full variable domain, rest sourced from reference TRBV18 and TRBJ1-1, is NAGVMQNPRHLVRRRGQEARLRCSPMKGHSHVYWYRQLPEEGLKFMVYLQKENIIDESGMPKERFSAEFPKEGPSILRIQQVVRGDSAAYFCASSPTEGANTQAFFGQGTRLTVV.

The sample holds many counts of this clonotype. The CDR3 reads CASSYLPGQGDEQYF. The CDR3 DNA reads TGTGCCAGCAGTTACTTACCGGGACAGGGGGACGAGCAGTACTTC. V gene TRBV6-9 combines with J gene TRBJ2-7, with 11 positions matching TRBD1. CDR3 length equals 15 residues. V dropped 3 bases and J dropped 5; count of bases not matched to a gene: 6. Germline V CDR1 and CDR2: MNHGY, SVAAGI.

The chain combines TRBV27 with TRBJ2-6; D is possibly TRBD1 or TRBD2 (8 bases each). CDR3 length: 17 residues. Trimming stripped 5 bases from V and 4 bases from J, with 18 bases between. The germline V gene encodes CDR1 MNHEY and CDR2 SMNVEV (reference sequence). The CDR3 spells CASSMDRAGGGANVLTF. In nucleotides, the CDR3 is TGTGCCAGCAGTATGGACAGGGCGGGGGGAGGGGCCAACGTCCTGACTTTC.

This clonotype appeared a few times. V usage is TRBV12-3 or TRBV12-4 and J usage is TRBJ2-6; 11 positions match TRBD1. The CDR3 consists of 17 residues. The J segment lost 0 bases and the V segment lost 6 bases, leaving 4 bases of the junction unmatched. CDR3 in DNA: TGTGCCAGCAGCCGGGACAGGGGGAACTCTGGGGCCAACGTCCTGACTTTC. The encoded protein is CASSRDRGNSGANVLTF.